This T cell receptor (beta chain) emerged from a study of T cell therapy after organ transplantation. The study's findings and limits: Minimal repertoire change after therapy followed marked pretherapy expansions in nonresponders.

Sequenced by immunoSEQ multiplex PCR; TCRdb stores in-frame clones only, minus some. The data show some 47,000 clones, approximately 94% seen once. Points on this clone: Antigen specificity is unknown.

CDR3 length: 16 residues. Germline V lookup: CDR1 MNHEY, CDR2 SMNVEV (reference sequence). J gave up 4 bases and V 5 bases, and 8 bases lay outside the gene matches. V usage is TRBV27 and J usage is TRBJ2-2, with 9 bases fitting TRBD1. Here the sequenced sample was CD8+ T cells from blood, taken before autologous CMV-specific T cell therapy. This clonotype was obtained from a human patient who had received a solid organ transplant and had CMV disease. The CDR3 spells CASSARQGEVTGELFF. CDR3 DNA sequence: TGTGCCAGCAGTGCAAGACAGGGGGAAGTCACCGGGGAGCTGTTTTTT.